The 16 T cell receptor beta chains presented below share a single source sample, sequenced in a study of early T cells in non-severe SARS-CoV-2 infection. In TCRdb, the 5' RACE reads were re-called with MiXCR into one record per CDR3 protein. The sample includes about 70,000 distinct CDR3 sequences, about 15% of them seen just once. This sample comprised whole blood, obtained at baseline. The receptors were gathered from an adult who was a healthcare worker with PCR-confirmed SARS-CoV-2 infection or an uninfected control (not recorded which).

In this sample, this clonotype turned up a few times. The chain links TRBV11-1 to TRBJ2-1, with D possibly matching TRBD2 (5 bases). Between the trimmed V and J ends, which lost 3 bases and 2 bases, there was a span of 14 bases. This CDR3 has 16 residues. The germline V gene has CDR1 SGHAT and CDR2 FQDESV (reference sequence). This chain's CDR3 is CASSLTSGAAYNEQFF. Here the CDR3 DNA reads TGTGCCAGCAGCTTGACAAGCGGAGCAGCCTACAATGAGCAGTTCTTC. The full variable domain, completed using reference TRBV11-1 and TRBJ2-1, is EAEVAQSPRYKITEKSQAVAFWCDPISGHATLYWYRQILGQGPELLVQFQDESVVDDSQLPKDRFSAERLKGVDSTLKIQPAELGDSAMYLCASSLTSGAAYNEQFFGPGTRLTVL.

The gene calls are TRBV13 and TRBJ1-4; D ambiguous. This CDR3 contains 12 residues. CDR1 and CDR2 from the germline V gene are PRHDT and FYEKMQ (reference sequence). The V gene lost 4 bases and the J gene lost 8 bases, with 8 bases spanning the gap. The CDR3 nucleotides are TGTGCCAGCAGCTCCGGACGGGAAAAACTGTTTTTT. It encodes CASSSGREKLFF.

At least ten counts were recorded for this clonotype. The germline gene is not matched at one end of the junction; a read error may be the cause. This chain links TRBV11-2 with TRBJ2-2; 7 nucleotides match TRBD1. Germline V CDR1 and CDR2: SGHAT, FQNNGV. The CDR3 has 15 residues. CDR3 loop: CASSLSVGQEVPLHF. The CDR3 coding sequence is TGTGCCAGCAGCTTAAGTGTCGGACAGGAGGTACCTCTCCATTTT.

The sample holds many counts of this clonotype. This rearrangement joins TRBV20-1 to TRBJ2-5, with D perhaps matching TRBD1 (6 bases). V was trimmed by 6 bases and J by 2 bases, leaving 19 bases between them. The CDR3 covers 15 residues. In germline, CDR1 is DFQATT, CDR2 SNEGSKA (reference sequence). The CDR3 nucleotides read TGCAGTGCCAAAAGGACAGAAGTGATTCAAGAGACCCAGTACTTC. Translating it yields CSAKRTEVIQETQYF.

In this sample, this clonotype turned up many times. The chain is built from TRBV28 and TRBJ2-3; a weak D match, TRBD2 (6 bases). The germline V gene has CDR1 MDHEN and CDR2 SYDVKM. Trimming cost V 3 bases and J 2 bases, with 9 bases left between them. The CDR3 loop spans 14 amino acids. The CDR3 coding sequence is TGTGCCAGCAGTTTTCTGCGGGACACAGATACGCAGTATTTT. Its translation: CASSFLRDTDTQYF.

This clonotype occurred a few times. The rearrangement joins TRBV4-2 to TRBJ1-3; 9 nucleotides match TRBD1. Germline CDR1 is LGHNA and CDR2 is YNFKEQ. The CDR3 is made up of 15 amino acids. The V gene end was trimmed by 4 bases and the J gene end by 5 bases; junction bases not matched to a gene: 6. Here the CDR3 reads CASSLEQGARNTIYF. Written as DNA, the CDR3 is TGTGCCAGCAGCCTCGAACAGGGGGCGAGAAACACCATATATTTT.

This clonotype was observed many times. CDR3 DNA: TGTGCCAGCAGTCTTAGGGGACAGGGCGCCGGGGAGCTGTTTTTT. The encoded protein is CASSLRGQGAGELFF. J is TRBJ2-2 and V is TRBV12-3 or TRBV12-4, with 9 positions matching TRBD1. There are 15 residues in the CDR3. V trimming: 5 bases; J trimming: 6 bases; junction bases outside the gene matches: 7.

This clonotype has a handful of counts. This chain uses TRBV6-6 with TRBJ2-7; 8 bases line up with TRBD2. The CDR3 is 12 residues long. CDR1 is MNHNY, CDR2 SVGAGI, per germline (reference sequence). The trim removed 7 bases at V and 3 bases at J, leaving 2 bases unmatched. CDR3 sequence: CASTSGSYEQYF. Written as DNA, the CDR3 is TGTGCCAGCACCAGCGGGAGCTACGAGCAGTACTTC.

This chain connects TRBV2 to TRBJ2-7; TRBD1 matches at 8 bases. The ends lost 6 bases at V and 2 bases at J; junction bases unmatched: 6. This CDR3 has 14 residues. The germline V gene encodes CDR1 SNHLY and CDR2 FYNNEI. The CDR3 sequence is CASRAGQVTYEQYF. In nucleotides, the CDR3 is TGTGCCAGCAGGGCGGGACAGGTCACCTACGAGCAGTACTTC. The full variable domain, with the rest looked up from reference TRBV2 and TRBJ2-7, is EPEVTQTPSHQVTQMGQEVILRCVPISNHLYFYWYRQILGQKVEFLVSFYNNEISEKSEIFDDQFSVERPDGSNFTLKIRSTKLEDSAMYFCASRAGQVTYEQYFGPGTRLTVT.

In this sample, this clonotype turned up a few times. The chain couples TRBV28 to TRBJ1-2, with a possible D match to TRBD1 (6 bases). CDR3 length equals 12 residues. Germline loops: CDR1 MDHEN, CDR2 SYDVKM. Trimming cost V 8 bases and J 4 bases, with 11 bases left between them. CDR3 DNA: TGTGCCAGCTATACAGGGTCCTATGGCTACACCTTC. Translation: CASYTGSYGYTF.

The sample holds a few counts of this clonotype. The junction departs from germline at one end; a sequencing error may be responsible. Written as DNA, the CDR3 is TGTGCCAGCAGAAGACAGGGTTCTTCCTACGGGCAGTACTTC. Its protein product is CASRRQGSSYGQYF. The gene calls are TRBV6-2 or TRBV6-3 and TRBJ2-7; TRBD1 agrees at 7 bases. The CDR3 loop spans 14 amino acids. CDR1 and CDR2 from the germline V gene are MNHEY and SVGEGT.

The chain combines TRBV27 with TRBJ2-4; D tentatively fits TRBD1 or TRBD2 (5 bases each). CDR1 and CDR2 from the germline V gene are MNHEY and SMNVEV (reference sequence). The CDR3 totals 13 residues. The V end was cut by 3 bases, the J end by 8 bases, with 11 bases between. The CDR3 sequence: CASSFRGRDIQYF. CDR3 coding DNA: TGTGCCAGCAGTTTCCGGGGCCGGGACATTCAGTACTTC.

This clonotype showed up many times. The V call is TRBV5-5, the J call TRBJ1-2; D remains ambiguous. The V end was cut by 1 base, the J end by 2 bases, with 12 bases between. The CDR3 loop spans 15 amino acids. Germline CDR1 SGHKS, CDR2 YYEKEE (reference sequence). The CDR3, as DNA: TGTGCCAGCAGCTTGACGGCCCAAATAAACTATGGCTACACCTTC. It yields the protein CASSLTAQINYGYTF.

This clonotype was recorded at least ten times. The chain employs TRBV20-1 and TRBJ2-1; 9 nucleotides agree with TRBD2. The CDR3 is 18 amino acids. Germline V gene lookup returns CDR1 DFQATT and CDR2 SNEGSKA (reference sequence). The V gene end was trimmed by 5 bases and the J gene end by 4 bases; junction bases not matched to a gene: 18. The CDR3: CSAQTASGVNGRYNEQFF. In nucleotides, the CDR3 is TGCAGTGCTCAGACGGCTAGCGGGGTTAACGGGAGGTACAATGAGCAGTTCTTC.

This clonotype occurred a few times. The chain couples TRBV10-3 to TRBJ1-2; D possibly corresponds to TRBD1 (5 bases). From germline, CDR1 is ENHRY and CDR2 SYGVKD. This CDR3 comprises 13 residues. Trimming stripped 5 bases from V and 4 bases from J, with 11 bases between. CDR3 residues: CAISPGAAYGYTF. As DNA, the CDR3 is TGTGCCATCAGTCCTGGGGCCGCCTATGGCTACACCTTC.

The table lists this clonotype with a few counts. This sequence joins TRBV10-3 and TRBJ2-5; no firm D call. The ends were cut back, 2 bases at V and 2 bases at J, with 3 bases in the middle. The CDR3 spans 12 residues. Looked up from germline, CDR1 is ENHRY and CDR2 is SYGVKD. In DNA, the CDR3 is TGTGCCATCAGTGAGGCGCAAGAGACCCAGTACTTC. Its translation is CAISEAQETQYF.